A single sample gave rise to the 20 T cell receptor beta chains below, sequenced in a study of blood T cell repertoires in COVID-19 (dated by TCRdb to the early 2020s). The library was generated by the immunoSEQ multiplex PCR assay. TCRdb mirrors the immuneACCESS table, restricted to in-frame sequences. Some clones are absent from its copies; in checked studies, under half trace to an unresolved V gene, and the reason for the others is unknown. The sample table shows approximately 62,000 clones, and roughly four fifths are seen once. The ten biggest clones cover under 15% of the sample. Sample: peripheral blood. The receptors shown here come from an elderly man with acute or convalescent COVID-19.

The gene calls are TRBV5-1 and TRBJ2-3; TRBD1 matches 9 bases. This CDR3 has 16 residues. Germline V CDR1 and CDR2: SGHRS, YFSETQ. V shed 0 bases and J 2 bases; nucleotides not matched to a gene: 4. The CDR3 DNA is TGCGCCAGCAGCTTGGCCGGGACAGGGAACACAGATACGCAGTATTTT. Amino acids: CASSLAGTGNTDTQYF.

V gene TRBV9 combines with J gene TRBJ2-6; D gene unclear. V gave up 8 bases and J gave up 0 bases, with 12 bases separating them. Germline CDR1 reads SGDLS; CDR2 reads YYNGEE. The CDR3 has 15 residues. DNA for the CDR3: TGTGCCAGTAACCTCGGGTACTCTGGGGCCAACGTCCTGACTTTC. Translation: CASNLGYSGANVLTF.

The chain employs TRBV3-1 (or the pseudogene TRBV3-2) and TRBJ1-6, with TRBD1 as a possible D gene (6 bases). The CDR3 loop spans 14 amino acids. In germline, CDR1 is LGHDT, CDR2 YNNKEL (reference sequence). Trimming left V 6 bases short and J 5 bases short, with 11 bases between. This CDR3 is CASRGDTHNSPLHF. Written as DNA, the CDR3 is TGTGCCAGCAGGGGGGACACTCATAATTCACCCCTCCACTTT.

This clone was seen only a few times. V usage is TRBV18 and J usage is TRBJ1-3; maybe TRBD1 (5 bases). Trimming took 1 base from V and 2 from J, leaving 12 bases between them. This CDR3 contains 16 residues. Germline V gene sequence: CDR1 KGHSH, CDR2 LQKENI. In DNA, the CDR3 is TGTGCCAGCTCACCACAGCAGGGAGGACCTGGAAACACCATATATTTT. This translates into CASSPQQGGPGNTIYF.

The CDR3 DNA is TGTGCCAGCCGTGGGCTGGCGGGGGGCGCGGGGAACACTGAAGCTTTCTTT. Translating gives CASRGLAGGAGNTEAFF. The gene calls are TRBV6-1 and TRBJ1-1, with D perhaps matching TRBD1 (6 bases). CDR3 size: 17 residues. CDR1 and CDR2 from the germline V gene are MNHNS and SASEGT. The V gene lost 8 bases and the J gene lost 1 base, with 23 bases spanning the gap.

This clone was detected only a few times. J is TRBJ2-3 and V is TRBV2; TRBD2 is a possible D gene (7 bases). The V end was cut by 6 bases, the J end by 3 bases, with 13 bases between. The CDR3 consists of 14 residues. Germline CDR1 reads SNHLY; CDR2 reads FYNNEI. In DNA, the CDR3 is TGTGCCAGCAGGGCGGGGGCTGGGACAGATACGCAGTATTTT. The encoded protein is CASRAGAGTDTQYF. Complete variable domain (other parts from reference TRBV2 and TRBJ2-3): EPEVTQTPSHQVTQMGQEVILRCVPISNHLYFYWYRQILGQKVEFLVSFYNNEISEKSEIFDDQFSVERPDGSNFTLKIRSTKLEDSAMYFCASRAGAGTDTQYFGPGTRLTVL.

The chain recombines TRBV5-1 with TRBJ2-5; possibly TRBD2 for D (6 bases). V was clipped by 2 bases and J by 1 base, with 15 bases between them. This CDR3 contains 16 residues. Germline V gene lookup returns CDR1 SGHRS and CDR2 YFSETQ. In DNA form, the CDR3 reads TGCGCCAGCAGCTTAGGGGACTCATCGGGCCAAGAGACCCAGTACTTC. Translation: CASSLGDSSGQETQYF.

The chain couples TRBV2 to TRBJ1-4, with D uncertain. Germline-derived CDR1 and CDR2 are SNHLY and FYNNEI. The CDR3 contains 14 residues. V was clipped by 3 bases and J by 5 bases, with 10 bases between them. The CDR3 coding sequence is TGTGCCAGCAGTGACTACCTCCCGAATGAAAAACTGTTTTTT. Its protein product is CASSDYLPNEKLFF.

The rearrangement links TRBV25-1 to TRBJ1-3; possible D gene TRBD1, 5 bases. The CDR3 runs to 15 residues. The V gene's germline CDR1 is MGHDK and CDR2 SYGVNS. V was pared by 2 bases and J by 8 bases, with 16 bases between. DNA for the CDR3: TGTGCCAGCAGTGAACACAGCACAGGCCGTGACACCATATATTTT. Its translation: CASSEHSTGRDTIYF.

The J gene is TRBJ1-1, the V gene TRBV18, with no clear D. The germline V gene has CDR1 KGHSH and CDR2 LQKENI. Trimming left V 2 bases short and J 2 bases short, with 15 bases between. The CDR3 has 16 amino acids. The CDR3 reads CASSPGTRGLNTEAFF. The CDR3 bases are TGTGCCAGCTCACCAGGAACCCGAGGGCTCAACACTGAAGCTTTCTTT.

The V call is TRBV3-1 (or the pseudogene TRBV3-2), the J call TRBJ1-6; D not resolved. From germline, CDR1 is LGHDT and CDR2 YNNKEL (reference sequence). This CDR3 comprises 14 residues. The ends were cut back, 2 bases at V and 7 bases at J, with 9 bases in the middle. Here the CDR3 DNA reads TGTGCCAGCAGCCAATTAAGAGGGAATTCACCCCTCCACTTT. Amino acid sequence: CASSQLRGNSPLHF.

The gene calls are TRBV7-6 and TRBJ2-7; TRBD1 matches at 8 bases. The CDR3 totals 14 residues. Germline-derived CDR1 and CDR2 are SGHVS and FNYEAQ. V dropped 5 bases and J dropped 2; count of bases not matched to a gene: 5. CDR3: CASSRMTGAYEQYF. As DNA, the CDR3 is TGTGCCAGCAGCCGAATGACAGGGGCCTACGAGCAGTACTTC. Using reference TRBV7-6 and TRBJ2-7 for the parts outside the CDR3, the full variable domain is GAGVSQSPRYKVTKRGQDVALRCDPISGHVSLYWYRQALGQGPEFLTYFNYEAQQDKSGLPNDRFSAERPEGSISTLTIQRTEQRDSAMYRCASSRMTGAYEQYFGPGTRLTVT.

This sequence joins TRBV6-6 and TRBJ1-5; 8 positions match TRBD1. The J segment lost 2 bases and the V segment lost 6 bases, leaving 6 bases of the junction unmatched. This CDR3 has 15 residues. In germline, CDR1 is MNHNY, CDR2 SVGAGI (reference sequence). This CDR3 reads CASSTPTGGNQPQHF. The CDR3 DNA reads TGTGCCAGCAGCACACCGACAGGGGGCAATCAGCCCCAGCATTTT.

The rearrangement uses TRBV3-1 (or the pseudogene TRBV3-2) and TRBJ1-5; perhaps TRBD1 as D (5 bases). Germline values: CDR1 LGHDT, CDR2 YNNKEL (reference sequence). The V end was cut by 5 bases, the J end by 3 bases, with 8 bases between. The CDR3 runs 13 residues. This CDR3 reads CASSSGANQPQHF. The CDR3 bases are TGTGCCAGCAGCTCTGGGGCCAATCAGCCCCAGCATTTT.

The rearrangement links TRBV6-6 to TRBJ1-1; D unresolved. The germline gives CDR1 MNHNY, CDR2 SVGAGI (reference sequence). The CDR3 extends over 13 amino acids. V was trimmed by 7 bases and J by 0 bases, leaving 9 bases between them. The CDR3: CASIPAVNTEAFF. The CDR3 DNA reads TGTGCCAGCATTCCCGCGGTGAACACTGAAGCTTTCTTT.

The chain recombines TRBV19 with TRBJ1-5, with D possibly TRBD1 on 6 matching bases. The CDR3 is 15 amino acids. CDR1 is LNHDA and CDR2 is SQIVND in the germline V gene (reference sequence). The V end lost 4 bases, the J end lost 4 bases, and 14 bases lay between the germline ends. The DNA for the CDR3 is TGTGCCAGTAGTAATACCGGGACAAAGAATCAGCCCCAGCATTTT. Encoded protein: CASSNTGTKNQPQHF.

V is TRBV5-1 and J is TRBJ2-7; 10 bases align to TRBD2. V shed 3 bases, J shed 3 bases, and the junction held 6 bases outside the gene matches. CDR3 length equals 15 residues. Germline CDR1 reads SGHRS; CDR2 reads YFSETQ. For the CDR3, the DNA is TGCGCCAGCAGCTCTACTAGCGGGGCGGACTACGAGCAGTACTTC. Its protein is CASSSTSGADYEQYF.

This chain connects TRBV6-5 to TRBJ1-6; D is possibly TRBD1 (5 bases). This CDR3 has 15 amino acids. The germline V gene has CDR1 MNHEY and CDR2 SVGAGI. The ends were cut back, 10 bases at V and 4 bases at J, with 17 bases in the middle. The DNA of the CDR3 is TGTGCCACCAACGACCAGGGAGGGTATAATTCACCCCTCCACTTT. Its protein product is CATNDQGGYNSPLHF.

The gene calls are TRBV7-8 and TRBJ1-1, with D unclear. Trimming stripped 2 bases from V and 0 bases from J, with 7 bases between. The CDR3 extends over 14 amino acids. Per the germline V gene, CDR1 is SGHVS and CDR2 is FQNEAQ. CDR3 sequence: CASSLLSLNTEAFF. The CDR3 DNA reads TGTGCCAGCAGCTTACTGAGCTTGAACACTGAAGCTTTCTTT.

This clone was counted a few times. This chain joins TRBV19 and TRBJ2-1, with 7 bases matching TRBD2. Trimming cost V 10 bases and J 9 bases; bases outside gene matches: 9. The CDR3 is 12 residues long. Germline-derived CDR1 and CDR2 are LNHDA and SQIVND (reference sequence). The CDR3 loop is CAISDGGIEQFF. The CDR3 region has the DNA TGTGCCATTTCGGACGGGGGGATTGAGCAGTTCTTC.